This T cell receptor (beta chain) originates from a study of STAT5B mutations in CD4+ large granular lymphocyte leukemia. Study at large: Healthy donors showed HLA-associated enrichment of the CDR3 'QG' motif.

This CDR3 comprises 14 residues. CDR1 and CDR2 from the germline V gene are SGHRS and YFSETQ. V was clipped by 5 bases and J by 8 bases; unmatched bases: 8. Sequencing was at survey level. Authors' processing steps: The detection floor for productive clonotype frequency was 2.59 x 10-5. The method was immunoSEQ multiplex PCR; TCRdb's version includes in-frame clones alone and lacks a portion of them. Clone size and V and J calls were adopted from that table, with D and trimming inferred from the DNA. The sample includes around 24,000 clones, about 70% of them seen just once. Healthy controls were blood donor buffy coats.

Sequenced: CD4+ T cells from blood buffy coats. J is TRBJ1-4 and V is TRBV5-1; 8 positions agree with TRBD1. The origin of this receptor is a human donor in good health. The CDR3, as DNA: TGCGCCAGCAGATTCGACAGGGGCCGCGAAAAACTGTTTTTT. It encodes CASRFDRGREKLFF.